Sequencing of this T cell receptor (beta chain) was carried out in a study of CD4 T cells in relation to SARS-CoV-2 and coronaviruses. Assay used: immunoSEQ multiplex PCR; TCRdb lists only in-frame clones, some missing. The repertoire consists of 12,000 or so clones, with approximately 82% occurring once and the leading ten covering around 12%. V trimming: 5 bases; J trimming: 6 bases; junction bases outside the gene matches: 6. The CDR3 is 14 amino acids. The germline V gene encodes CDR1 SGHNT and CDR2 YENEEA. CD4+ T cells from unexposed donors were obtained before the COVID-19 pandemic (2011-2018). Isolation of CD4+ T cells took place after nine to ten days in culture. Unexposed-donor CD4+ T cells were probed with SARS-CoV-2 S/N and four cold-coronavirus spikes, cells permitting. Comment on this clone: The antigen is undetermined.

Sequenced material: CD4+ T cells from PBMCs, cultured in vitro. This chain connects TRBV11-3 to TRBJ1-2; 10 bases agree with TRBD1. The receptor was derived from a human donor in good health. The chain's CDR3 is CASSPGQGSDGYTF. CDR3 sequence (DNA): TGTGCCAGCAGCCCGGGACAGGGGTCCGATGGCTACACCTTC.